Below are 5 T cell receptor beta chains sequenced from a single sample in a study of T cell repertoires in cytomegalovirus infection. TCRdb analysed the reads with MiXCR anew, one entry per CDR3 protein. Of roughly 230,000 distinct CDR3 sequences in the sample, roughly 22% were seen once. Source material: CD8+ T cells from PBMCs. The receptors stem from a human donor in good health (CMV status not recorded). Some clones in this sample may be carry-over from other donors' samples.

The CDR3 DNA reads TGCAGTGCTCATCCCGGACAGACACAAACGGGCACAGATACGCAGTATTTT. Translating gives CSAHPGQTQTGTDTQYF. This chain uses TRBV20-1 with TRBJ2-3, with D possibly matching TRBD1 (6 bases). Per the germline V gene, CDR1 is DFQATT and CDR2 is SNEGSKA (reference sequence). This CDR3 is 17 amino acids long. Trimming took 5 bases from V and 1 from J, leaving 22 bases between them.

This clonotype was recorded many times. This chain links TRBV29-1 with TRBJ2-3; TRBD1 might be the D (6 bases). Germline lookup yields CDR1 SQVTM and CDR2 ANQGSEA. CDR3 length: 14 residues. V was pared by 4 bases and J by 0 bases, with 11 bases between. This CDR3 reads CSVGGGRSTDTQYF. The CDR3 coding sequence is TGCAGCGTTGGTGGGGGCAGAAGCACAGATACGCAGTATTTT.

This clonotype was seen only a few times. V gene TRBV30 combines with J gene TRBJ2-7; 9 positions match TRBD1. There are 15 residues in the CDR3. Germline assignment: CDR1 GTSNPN and CDR2 SVGIG (reference sequence). With 3 bases clipped from V and 0 bases from J, the junction kept 6 bases outside the gene matches. CDR3 region: CAWRSRDRASYEQYF. In nucleotides, the CDR3 is TGTGCCTGGAGATCCCGGGACAGGGCCTCCTACGAGCAGTACTTC.

The chain recombines TRBV20-1 with TRBJ1-6; D gene uncertain. V gave up 1 base and J gave up 1 base, with 11 bases separating them. The germline gives CDR1 DFQATT, CDR2 SNEGSKA (reference sequence). The CDR3 has 16 residues. The CDR3 nucleotides are TGCAGTGCTAGAGTTACAGCGGGTTCCTATAATTCACCCCTCCACTTT. As protein: CSARVTAGSYNSPLHF.

This clonotype was recorded at least ten times. The chain recombines TRBV6-1 with TRBJ2-5; 8 bases agree with TRBD1. Germline values: CDR1 MNHNS, CDR2 SASEGT. The CDR3 runs 12 residues. The V gene end was trimmed by 5 bases and the J gene end by 4 bases; junction bases not matched to a gene: 0. Here the CDR3 reads CASSTGGETQYF. Here the CDR3 DNA reads TGTGCCAGCAGTACAGGGGGAGAGACCCAGTACTTC.